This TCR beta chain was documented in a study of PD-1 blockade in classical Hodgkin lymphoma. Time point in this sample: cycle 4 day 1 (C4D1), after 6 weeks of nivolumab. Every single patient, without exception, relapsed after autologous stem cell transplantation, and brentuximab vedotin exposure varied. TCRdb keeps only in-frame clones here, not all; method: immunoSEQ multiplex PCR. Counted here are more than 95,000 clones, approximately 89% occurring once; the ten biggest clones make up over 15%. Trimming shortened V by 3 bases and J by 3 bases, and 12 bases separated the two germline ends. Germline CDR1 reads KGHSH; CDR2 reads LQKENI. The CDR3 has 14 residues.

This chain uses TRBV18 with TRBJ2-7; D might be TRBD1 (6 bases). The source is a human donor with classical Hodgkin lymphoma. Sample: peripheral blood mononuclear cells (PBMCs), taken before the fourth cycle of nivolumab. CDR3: CASSPKTGLYEQYF. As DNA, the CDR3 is TGTGCCAGCTCACCTAAGACAGGCCTCTACGAGCAGTACTTC.